This entry concerns a single T cell receptor (beta chain). This entry is derived from a study of T cell responses to AZD1222 COVID-19 vaccine. Sequenced by immunoSEQ multiplex PCR; TCRdb stores in-frame clones only, minus some. The sample carries 250,000 to 300,000 clones, 90% to 95% recorded once. The CDR3 covers 14 residues. In germline, CDR1 is LGHNA, CDR2 YNFKEQ. Trimming took 0 bases from V and 4 from J, leaving 8 bases between them. The V gene is TRBV4-2, the J gene TRBJ2-3; D ambiguous. The clonotype was recovered from an adult who received the AZD1222 COVID-19 vaccine. The sequenced sample was peripheral blood, obtained 28 days after the second AZD1222 dose. CDR3 nucleotide sequence: TGTGCCAGCAGCCAAGATCTGGACCCAGATACGCAGTATTTT. Translating it yields CASSQDLDPDTQYF.